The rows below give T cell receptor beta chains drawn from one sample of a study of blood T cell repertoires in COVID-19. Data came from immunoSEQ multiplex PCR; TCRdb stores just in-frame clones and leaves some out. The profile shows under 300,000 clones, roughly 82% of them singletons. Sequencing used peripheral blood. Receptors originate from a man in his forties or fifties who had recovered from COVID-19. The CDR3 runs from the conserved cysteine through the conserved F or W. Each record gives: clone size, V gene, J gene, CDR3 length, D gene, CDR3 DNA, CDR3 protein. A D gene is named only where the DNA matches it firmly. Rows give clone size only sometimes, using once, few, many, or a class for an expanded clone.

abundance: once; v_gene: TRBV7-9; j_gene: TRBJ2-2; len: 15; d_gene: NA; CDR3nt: TGTGCCAGCAGCCCCGGGGACATTCTCGCCGGGGAGCTGTTTTTT; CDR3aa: CASSPGDILAGELFF
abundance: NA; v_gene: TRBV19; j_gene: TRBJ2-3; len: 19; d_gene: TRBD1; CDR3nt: TGTGCCAGTAGTATAATGTCAGGGGGCGCGACTCTTAGCACAGATACGCAGTATTTT; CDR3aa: CASSIMSGGATLSTDTQYF
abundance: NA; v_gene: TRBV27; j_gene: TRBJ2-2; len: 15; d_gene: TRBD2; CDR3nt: TGTGCCAGCGGGATGACTAGCGAAAACACCGGGGAGCTGTTTTTT; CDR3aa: CASGMTSENTGELFF
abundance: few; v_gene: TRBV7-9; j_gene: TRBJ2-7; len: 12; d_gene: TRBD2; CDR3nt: TGTGCCAGCAGCTTAACTAGCGGCGAGCAGTACTTC; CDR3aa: CASSLTSGEQYF
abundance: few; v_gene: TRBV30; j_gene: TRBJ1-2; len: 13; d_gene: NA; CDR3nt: TGTGCCTCTTTGCTAACACAGTACTATGGCTACACCTTC; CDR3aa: CASLLTQYYGYTF
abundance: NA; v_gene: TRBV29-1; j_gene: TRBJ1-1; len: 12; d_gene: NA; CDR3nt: TGCAGCGTTGTCGGGGGAGGGACTGAAGCTTTCTTT; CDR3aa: CSVVGGGTEAFF
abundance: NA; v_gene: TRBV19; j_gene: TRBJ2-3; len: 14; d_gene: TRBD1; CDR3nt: TGTGCCACCCGTCGGGACAGGGGGAGAGATACGCAGTATTTT; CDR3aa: CATRRDRGRDTQYF
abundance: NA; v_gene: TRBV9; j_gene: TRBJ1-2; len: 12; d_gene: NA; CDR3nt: TGTGCCAGCAGCGCCACAGGGAACGGCTACACCTTC; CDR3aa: CASSATGNGYTF
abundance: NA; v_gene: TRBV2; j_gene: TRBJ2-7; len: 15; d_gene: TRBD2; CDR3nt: TGTGCCAGCAGTGAAAAATCCGGGACTAGCGACGAGCAGTACTTC; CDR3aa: CASSEKSGTSDEQYF
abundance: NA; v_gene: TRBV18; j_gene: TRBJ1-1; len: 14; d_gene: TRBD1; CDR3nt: TGTGCCAGCTCACCGGACAGGGGTAGGACTGAAGCTTTCTTT; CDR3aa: CASSPDRGRTEAFF
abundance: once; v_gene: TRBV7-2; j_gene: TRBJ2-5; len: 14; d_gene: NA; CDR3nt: TGTGCCAGCAGCCCTCGGTCGGGAGATGGGACCCAGTACTTC; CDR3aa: CASSPRSGDGTQYF
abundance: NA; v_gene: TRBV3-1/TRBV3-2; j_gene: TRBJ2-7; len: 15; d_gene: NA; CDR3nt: TGTGCCAGCAGCCCGACTGGGAGCCGGGTGCGGGAGCAGTACTTC; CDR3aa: CASSPTGSRVREQYF
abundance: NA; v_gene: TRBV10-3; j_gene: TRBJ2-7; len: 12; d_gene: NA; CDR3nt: TGTGCCATCAGTGCGCGTTCCTACGAGCAGTACTTC; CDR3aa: CAISARSYEQYF
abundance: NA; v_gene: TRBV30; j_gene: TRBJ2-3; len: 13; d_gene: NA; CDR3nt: TGTGCCTGGAGGGACCTAAGGGGAGATACGCAGTATTTT; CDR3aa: CAWRDLRGDTQYF
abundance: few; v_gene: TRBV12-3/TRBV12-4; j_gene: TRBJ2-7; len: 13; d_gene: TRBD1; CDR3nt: TGTGCCAGCAGCGGGACAGCAACCGCCGAGCAGTACTTC; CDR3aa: CASSGTATAEQYF
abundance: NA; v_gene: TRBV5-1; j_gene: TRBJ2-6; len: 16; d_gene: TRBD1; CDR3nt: TGCGCCAGCAGCTTGGCAGGGGGCTCTGGGGCCAACGTCCTGACTTTC; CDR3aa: CASSLAGGSGANVLTF
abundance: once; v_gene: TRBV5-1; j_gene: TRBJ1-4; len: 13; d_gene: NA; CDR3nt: TGCGCCAGCAGCCGGGATGTCCATGAAAAACTGTTTTTT; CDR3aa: CASSRDVHEKLFF
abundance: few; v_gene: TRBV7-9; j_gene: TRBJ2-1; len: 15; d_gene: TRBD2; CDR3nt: TGTGCCAGCAGCTCTAATAGCGGGAGTCCCCATGAGCAGTTCTTC; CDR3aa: CASSSNSGSPHEQFF
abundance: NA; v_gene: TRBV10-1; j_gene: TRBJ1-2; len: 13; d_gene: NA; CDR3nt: TGCGCCAGCAGCCCGGGACAAGGCTATGGCTACACCTTC; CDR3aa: CASSPGQGYGYTF
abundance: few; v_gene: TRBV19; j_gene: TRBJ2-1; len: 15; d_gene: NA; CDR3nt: TGTGCCACCTGTAGAACGGGATTTCCCTACAATGAGCAGTTCTTC; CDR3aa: CATCRTGFPYNEQFF
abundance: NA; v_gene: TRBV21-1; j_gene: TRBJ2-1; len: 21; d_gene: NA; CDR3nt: TGTGCCAGCAGCCCCGCCGGACTCGGACTAGCGGCAATTCCGGGGCATCTTTCCCAGTTCTTC; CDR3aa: CASSPAGLGLAAIPGHLSQFF
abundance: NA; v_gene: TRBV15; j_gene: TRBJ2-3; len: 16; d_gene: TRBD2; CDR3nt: TGTGCCACCAGCAGAGTACTAGCGAGCAGCACAGATACGCAGTATTTT; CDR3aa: CATSRVLASSTDTQYF
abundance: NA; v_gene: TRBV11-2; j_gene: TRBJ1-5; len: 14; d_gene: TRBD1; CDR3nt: TGTGCCAGCAGCTTAGAAGGGGGCTATCAGCCCCAGCATTTT; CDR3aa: CASSLEGGYQPQHF
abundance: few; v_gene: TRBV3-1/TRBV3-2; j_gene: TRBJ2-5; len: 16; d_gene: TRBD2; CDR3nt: TGTGCCAGCAGCTTGGGGACTAGCGGGGGTGGGGAGACCCAGTACTTC; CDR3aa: CASSLGTSGGGETQYF
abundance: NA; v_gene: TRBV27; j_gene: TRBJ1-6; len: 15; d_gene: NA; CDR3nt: TGTGCCAGCAGTTTACGCTCCGGGGAAAATTCACCCCTCCACTTT; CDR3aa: CASSLRSGENSPLHF
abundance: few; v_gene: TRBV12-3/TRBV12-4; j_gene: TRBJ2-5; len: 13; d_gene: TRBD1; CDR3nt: TGTGCCAGCAGTTCGACAGGGAAAGAGACCCAGTACTTC; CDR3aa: CASSSTGKETQYF
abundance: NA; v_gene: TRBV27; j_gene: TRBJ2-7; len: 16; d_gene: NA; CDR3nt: TGTGCCAGCAGTTTATCCGCTAGAAGTTTCTTCTACGAGCAGTACTTC; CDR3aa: CASSLSARSFFYEQYF
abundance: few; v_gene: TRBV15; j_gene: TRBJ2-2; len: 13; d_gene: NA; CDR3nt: TGTGCCACCAGTCCACTGAACACCGGGGAGCTGTTTTTT; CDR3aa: CATSPLNTGELFF
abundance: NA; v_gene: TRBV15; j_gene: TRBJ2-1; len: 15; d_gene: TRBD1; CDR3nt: TGTGCCACCAGCAGAGGGGGGACAGGGGGCTTGAAGCAGTTCTTC; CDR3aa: CATSRGGTGGLKQFF
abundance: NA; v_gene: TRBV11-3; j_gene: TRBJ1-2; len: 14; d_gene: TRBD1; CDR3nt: TGTGCCAGCAGCCCGTCCCGACAGGGGGGAGGCTACACCTTC; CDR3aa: CASSPSRQGGGYTF
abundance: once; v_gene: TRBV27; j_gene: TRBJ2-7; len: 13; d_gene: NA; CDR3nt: TGTGCCAGCAGTTTTGGGGGGTACTACGAGCAGTACTTC; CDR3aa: CASSFGGYYEQYF
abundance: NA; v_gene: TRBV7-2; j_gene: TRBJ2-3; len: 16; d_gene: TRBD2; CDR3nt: TGTGCCAGCAGATCCTCTAGCGGGGGCGGCACAGATACGCAGTATTTT; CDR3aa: CASRSSSGGGTDTQYF
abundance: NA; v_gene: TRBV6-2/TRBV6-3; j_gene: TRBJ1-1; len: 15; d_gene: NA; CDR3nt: TGTGCCAGCAGTACACCCCGGACATATAACACTGAAGCTTTCTTT; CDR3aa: CASSTPRTYNTEAFF
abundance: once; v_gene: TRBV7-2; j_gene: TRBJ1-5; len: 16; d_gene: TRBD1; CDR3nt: TGTGCCAGCAGCTTGGGACCGGGACAGGCAAATCAGCCCCAGCATTTT; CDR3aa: CASSLGPGQANQPQHF
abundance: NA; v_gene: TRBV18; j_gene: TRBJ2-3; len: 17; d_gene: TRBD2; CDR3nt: TGTGCCAGCTCACCAAATAGCGCGGCGGGAGGCCTGGATACGCAGTATTTT; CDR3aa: CASSPNSAAGGLDTQYF
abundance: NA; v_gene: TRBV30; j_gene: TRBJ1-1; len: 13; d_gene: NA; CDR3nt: TGTGCCTGGAGCCTCGCCAGCGGCACTGAAGCTTTCTTT; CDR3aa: CAWSLASGTEAFF
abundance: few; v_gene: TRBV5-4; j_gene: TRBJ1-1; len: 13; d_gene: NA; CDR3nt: TGTGCCAGCAGCCCGGGAGGGAACACTGAAGCTTTCTTT; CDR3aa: CASSPGGNTEAFF
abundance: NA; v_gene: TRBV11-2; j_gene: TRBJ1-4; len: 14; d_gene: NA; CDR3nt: TGTGCCAGCAGCTTAGGGCAGGGGAATGAAAAACTGTTTTTT; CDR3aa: CASSLGQGNEKLFF
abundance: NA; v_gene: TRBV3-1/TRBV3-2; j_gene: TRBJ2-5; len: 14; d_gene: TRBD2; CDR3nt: TGTGCCAGCGGCGATAGCGGGGGGTTTGAGACCCAGTACTTC; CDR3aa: CASGDSGGFETQYF
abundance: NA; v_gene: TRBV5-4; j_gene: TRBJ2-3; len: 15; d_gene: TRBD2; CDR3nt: TGTGCCAGCAGCCCGGGAGGGAGAGGAACAGATACGCAGTATTTT; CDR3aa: CASSPGGRGTDTQYF
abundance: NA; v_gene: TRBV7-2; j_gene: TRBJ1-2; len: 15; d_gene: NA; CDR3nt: TGTGCCAGCAGCTTAAGGAGCGGGTTTAACTATGGCTACACCTTC; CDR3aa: CASSLRSGFNYGYTF
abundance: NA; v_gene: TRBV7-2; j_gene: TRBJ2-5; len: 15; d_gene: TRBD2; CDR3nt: TGTGCCAGCAGCTTTCAGCGGGGGGAAGGAGAGACCCAGTACTTC; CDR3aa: CASSFQRGEGETQYF
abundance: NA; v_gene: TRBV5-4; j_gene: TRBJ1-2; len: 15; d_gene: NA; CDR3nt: TGTGCCAGCGCGCGAGGGGGGGTAGTTGGCTATGGCTACACCTTC; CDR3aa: CASARGGVVGYGYTF
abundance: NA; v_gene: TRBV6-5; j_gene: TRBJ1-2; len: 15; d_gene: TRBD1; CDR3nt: TGTGCCAGCAGTTCCTTAGGGACAGGGAACTATGGCTACACCTTC; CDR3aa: CASSSLGTGNYGYTF
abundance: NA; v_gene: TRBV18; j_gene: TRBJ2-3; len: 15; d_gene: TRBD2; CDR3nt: TGTGCCAGCTCAGGGACTAGCGGGAGCACAGATACGCAGTATTTT; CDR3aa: CASSGTSGSTDTQYF
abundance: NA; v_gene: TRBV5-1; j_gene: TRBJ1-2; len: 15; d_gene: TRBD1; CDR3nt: TGCGCCAGCAGCCTCGGACAGGGACGAAACTATGGCTACACCTTC; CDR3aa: CASSLGQGRNYGYTF
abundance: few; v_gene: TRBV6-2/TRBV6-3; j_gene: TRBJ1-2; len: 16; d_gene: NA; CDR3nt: TGTGCCAGCAGTCGCCTCGGACAGACCTTAAACTATGGCTACACCTTC; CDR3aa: CASSRLGQTLNYGYTF
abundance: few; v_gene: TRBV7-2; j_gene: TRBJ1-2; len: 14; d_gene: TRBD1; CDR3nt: TGTGCCAGCAGCCCATGGACAGGAAACTATGGCTACACCTTC; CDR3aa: CASSPWTGNYGYTF
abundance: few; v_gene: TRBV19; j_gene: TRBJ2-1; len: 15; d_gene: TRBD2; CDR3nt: TGTGCCAGTAGTATTAAAGTAGCGGGGGGTAATGAGCAGTTCTTC; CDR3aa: CASSIKVAGGNEQFF
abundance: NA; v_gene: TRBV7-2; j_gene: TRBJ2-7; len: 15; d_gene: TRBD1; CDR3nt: TGTGCCAGCAGCTTAGCCGGGACAGGGGTTGCTGAGCAGTACTTC; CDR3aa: CASSLAGTGVAEQYF
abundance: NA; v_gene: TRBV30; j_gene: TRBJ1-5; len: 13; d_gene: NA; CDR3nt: TGTGCCTGGACACCGGGGGGCAATCAGCCCCAGCATTTT; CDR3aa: CAWTPGGNQPQHF
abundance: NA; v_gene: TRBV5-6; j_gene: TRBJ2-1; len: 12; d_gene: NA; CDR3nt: TGTGCCAGCATGAGGTTTGACAATGAGCAGTTCTTC; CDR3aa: CASMRFDNEQFF
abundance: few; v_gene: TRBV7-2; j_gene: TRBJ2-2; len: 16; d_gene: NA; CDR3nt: TGTGCCAGCAGCTTTGGCAGGGGCTCTAACACCGGGGAGCTGTTTTTT; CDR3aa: CASSFGRGSNTGELFF
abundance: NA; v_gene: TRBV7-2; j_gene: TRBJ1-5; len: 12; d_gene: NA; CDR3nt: TGTGCCAGCAGCTCCAGGGGTCAGCCCCAGCATTTT; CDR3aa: CASSSRGQPQHF
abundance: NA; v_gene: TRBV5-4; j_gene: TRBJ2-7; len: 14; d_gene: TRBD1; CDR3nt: TGTGCCAGCAGCTTGCGGGGACAGGGTGTAGGGCAGTACTTC; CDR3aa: CASSLRGQGVGQYF